This passage covers 30 T cell receptor beta chains from one sample sequenced in a study of blood T cell repertoires in COVID-19. Assay: immunoSEQ multiplex PCR; the TCRdb copy retains only in-frame clones and omits some. The sample shows 110,000 or so clones, more than 80% of them seen only once. The sequenced sample consisted of peripheral blood. Receptor source: a woman aged 45-65 years with acute or convalescent COVID-19.

V is TRBV2 and J is TRBJ1-6; 7 positions match TRBD1. Germline V gene data show CDR1 as SNHLY and CDR2 as FYNNEI. V lost 5 bases to trimming and J lost 5 bases; unmatched junction nucleotides: 6. The CDR3 length is 15 residues. This CDR3 reads CASSPQGQNNSPLHF. The CDR3 nucleotides are TGTGCCAGCAGTCCCCAGGGACAGAATAATTCACCCCTCCACTTT.

The chain recombines TRBV9 with TRBJ2-3; 11 positions agree with TRBD2. CDR1 and CDR2 from the germline V gene are SGDLS and YYNGEE. V gave up 3 bases and J gave up 2 bases; unmatched junction bases: 5. The CDR3 spans 16 residues. The CDR3 sequence: CASSGRLAGNTDTQYF. DNA of the CDR3: TGTGCCAGCAGCGGCCGACTAGCGGGGAACACAGATACGCAGTATTTT.

CDR3 nucleotides: TGTGCCATCAGTAAACCTAGCGGGGGGAATGAGCAGTTCTTC. This gives the protein CAISKPSGGNEQFF. The chain links TRBV10-3 to TRBJ2-1, with TRBD2 identical over 11 bases. CDR1 and CDR2 (germline): ENHRY, SYGVKD. This CDR3 comprises 14 residues. The junction had 4 bases not matched to a gene; V was cut back by 5 bases and J by 7 bases.

This chain links TRBV11-1 with TRBJ1-1; D gene unclear. V was shortened by 1 base and J by 4 bases, with 10 bases between the two germline ends. In germline, CDR1 is SGHAT, CDR2 FQDESV (reference sequence). The CDR3 has 14 amino acids. CDR3 bases: TGTGCCAGCAGCTTAGGCAGGATTCCCACTGAAGCTTTCTTT. Amino acid sequence: CASSLGRIPTEAFF.

This clone occurred once. This chain connects TRBV28 to TRBJ2-5; TRBD2 agrees at 10 bases. Germline-derived CDR1 and CDR2 are MDHEN and SYDVKM. This CDR3 contains 12 residues. Trimming at V came to 11 bases and at J to 5 bases, leaving 5 bases not matched to a gene. This CDR3 is CASSGSSETQYF. CDR3 coding DNA: TGTGCCTCTAGCGGGAGTTCGGAGACCCAGTACTTC.

The rearrangement joins TRBV5-4 to TRBJ1-2; maybe TRBD1 (6 bases). Germline V lookup: CDR1 SGHNT, CDR2 YYREEE (reference sequence). Trimming removed 3 bases from V and 4 bases from J, with 13 bases in between. The CDR3 runs to 14 residues. The CDR3, as DNA: TGTGCCAGCAGCTCGCCGGACAGAGCCTATGGCTACACCTTC. This codes for CASSSPDRAYGYTF.

The table lists this clone with a count of one. This chain connects TRBV6-2 or TRBV6-3 to TRBJ2-3; TRBD2 agrees at 9 bases. Germline CDR1 MNHEY, CDR2 SVGEGT. CDR3 length: 15 amino acids. Trimming cost V 5 bases and J 1 base; bases outside gene matches: 4. DNA of the CDR3: TGTGCCAGCAGTCCACGACTAGCGGGCACAGATACGCAGTATTTT. Protein: CASSPRLAGTDTQYF.

A note on this clone: Its ends do not fully match the called genes, so a read error is possible. The gene calls are TRBV6-1 and TRBJ2-2; 7 bases align to TRBD2. In germline, CDR1 is MNHNS, CDR2 SASEGT. This CDR3 is built from 16 residues. The CDR3 loop is CASNELGGRQAGELFF. Written as DNA, the CDR3 is TGTGCCAGCAATGAATTGGGAGGGCGCCAGGCCGGGGAGCTGTTTTTT.

The rearrangement uses TRBV4-1 and TRBJ2-7; maybe TRBD1 (6 bases). The ends were cut back, 4 bases at V and 1 base at J, with 20 bases in the middle. From germline, CDR1 is MGHRA and CDR2 YSYEKL. The CDR3 sequence is 17 residues long. The CDR3 here is CASSRPEGDRRSYEQYF. CDR3 DNA sequence: TGCGCCAGCAGCCGCCCTGAGGGTGACAGGAGATCCTACGAGCAGTACTTC.

The chain joins TRBV7-8 to TRBJ2-7; the D gene is possibly TRBD2 (5 bases). Trimming took off 0 bases at V and 3 bases at J, with 9 bases between the two ends. The CDR3 is 14 residues long. CDR1 and CDR2 from the germline V gene are SGHVS and FQNEAQ. CDR3: CASSLAHGNYEQYF. The CDR3 region has the DNA TGTGCCAGCAGCTTAGCGCACGGGAACTACGAGCAGTACTTC.

This clone was detected once. The chain recombines TRBV2 with TRBJ2-1; D possibly corresponds to TRBD1 (5 bases). The ends were cut back, 10 bases at V and 6 bases at J, with 10 bases in the middle. Germline assignment: CDR1 SNHLY and CDR2 FYNNEI. The CDR3 loop spans 11 amino acids. The CDR3 loop reads CATQGVNEQFF. The CDR3 DNA reads as TGTGCCACCCAAGGGGTCAATGAGCAGTTCTTC.

The chain recombines TRBV7-2 with TRBJ2-2, with D uncertain. CDR3 length equals 15 residues. V lost 6 bases and J lost 2, with 13 bases in between. Germline loops: CDR1 SGHTA, CDR2 FQGNSA. The CDR3 is CASRLPSGNTGELFF. The DNA of the CDR3 is TGTGCCAGCAGGTTGCCTTCAGGAAACACCGGGGAGCTGTTTTTT.

The V gene is TRBV3-1 (or the pseudogene TRBV3-2), the J gene TRBJ1-2; 9 bases map to TRBD1. J gave up 5 bases and V 6 bases, and 7 bases lay outside the gene matches. The V gene's germline CDR1 is LGHDT and CDR2 YNNKEL (reference sequence). CDR3 length: 14 residues. The DNA for the CDR3 is TGTGCCAGCAGTCCGGGACAGGGAGAGTATGGCTACACCTTC. It is translated as CASSPGQGEYGYTF.

The V gene is TRBV24-1, the J gene TRBJ2-1; the D gene is possibly TRBD2 (5 bases). Trimming took 7 bases from V and 0 from J, leaving 6 bases between them. The CDR3 loop spans 13 amino acids. CDR1 KGHDR and CDR2 SFDVKD come from the germline V gene. In DNA, the CDR3 is TGTGCCACCAGCCGGGGCTCCTACAATGAGCAGTTCTTC. Encoded protein: CATSRGSYNEQFF.

The V gene is TRBV7-8, the J gene TRBJ2-5; TRBD1 agrees at 8 bases. Unmatched junction bases numbered 8, after V lost 7 bases and J lost 1 base. Looked up from germline, CDR1 is SGHVS and CDR2 is FQNEAQ. The CDR3 runs to 15 residues. CDR3 sequence reads: CASTHVGTGQETQYF. CDR3 DNA sequence: TGTGCCAGCACCCATGTCGGGACAGGCCAAGAGACCCAGTACTTC.

This rearrangement joins TRBV20-1 to TRBJ1-5; 8 bases line up with TRBD1. Per germline, CDR1 DFQATT and CDR2 SNEGSKA (reference sequence). V lost 3 bases, J lost 2 bases, and 6 bases stayed unmatched. This CDR3 comprises 15 residues. The CDR3 region is CSASKGQVGNQPQHF. The CDR3 DNA reads as TGCAGTGCTAGTAAGGGACAGGTTGGCAATCAGCCCCAGCATTTT.

V is TRBV7-2 and J is TRBJ1-5, with D unresolved. This CDR3 spans 14 amino acids. V lost 5 bases and J lost 4, with 12 bases in between. The germline V gene encodes CDR1 SGHTA and CDR2 FQGNSA. This CDR3 is CASSVVAGNQPQHF. Written as DNA, the CDR3 is TGTGCCAGCAGCGTAGTGGCGGGTAATCAGCCCCAGCATTTT.

V usage is TRBV18 and J usage is TRBJ1-2; the D is unclear. CDR1 KGHSH and CDR2 LQKENI come from the germline V gene. V was trimmed by 5 bases and J by 7 bases, leaving 23 bases between them. This CDR3 has 16 amino acids. The CDR3 loop reads CASSSLARLDYSGYTF. The DNA of the CDR3 is TGTGCCAGCTCATCCCTCGCCCGACTTGATTATAGTGGCTACACCTTC.

In regard to this clone: Other DNA sequences within the sample encode an identical CDR3. The V and J genes are TRBV9 and TRBJ1-3; 7 nucleotides agree with TRBD1. Unmatched junction bases numbered 0, after V lost 3 bases and J lost 0 bases. The CDR3 sequence is 14 residues long. The germline V gene has CDR1 SGDLS and CDR2 YYNGEE. The CDR3 coding sequence is TGTGCCAGCAGCGGGACAGGCTCTGGAAACACCATATATTTT. This sequence encodes CASSGTGSGNTIYF. Using reference TRBV9 and TRBJ1-3 for the parts outside the CDR3, the full variable domain is DSGVTQTPKHLITATGQRVTLRCSPRSGDLSVYWYQQSLDQGLQFLIQYYNGEERAKGNILERFSAQQFPDLHSELNLSSLELGDSALYFCASSGTGSGNTIYFGEGSWLTVV.

This chain joins TRBV2 and TRBJ1-5; the match to TRBD1 covers 10 bases. This CDR3 has 17 residues. Trimming cost V 6 bases and J 5 bases; bases outside gene matches: 13. Germline loops: CDR1 SNHLY, CDR2 FYNNEI. This chain's CDR3 is CASSRTGGRGSHQPQHF. As DNA, the CDR3 is TGTGCCAGCAGCCGGACAGGGGGAAGGGGGTCGCATCAGCCCCAGCATTTT.

The chain joins TRBV4-1 to TRBJ2-3, with 9 nucleotides matching TRBD2. The CDR3 runs 17 residues. With V trimmed by 0 bases and J by 2 bases, 6 bases remained unmatched. Germline CDR1 and CDR2: MGHRA and YSYEKL. The CDR3 DNA sequence: TGCGCCAGCAGCCAAGATGGCGGGGGGGGCCCCACAGATACGCAGTATTTT. Its protein is CASSQDGGGGPTDTQYF.

The chain employs TRBV28 and TRBJ2-1, with D unresolved. The CDR3 runs to 11 residues. Germline V gene data show CDR1 as MDHEN and CDR2 as SYDVKM. Trimming took off 6 bases at V and 9 bases at J, with 9 bases between the two ends. CDR3: CASRAEGEQFF. CDR3 coding DNA: TGTGCCAGCAGGGCGGAAGGTGAGCAGTTCTTC.

The chain uses TRBV30 and TRBJ1-2, with 12 bases aligning to TRBD1. Germline V gene sequence: CDR1 GTSNPN, CDR2 SVGIG (reference sequence). The V gene end was trimmed by 2 bases and the J gene end by 8 bases; junction bases not matched to a gene: 6. The CDR3 totals 14 residues. CDR3 bases: TGTGCCTGGAGTCTGGGACAGGGGGCAGGAGGCTACACCTTC. This codes for CAWSLGQGAGGYTF.

V and J are TRBV6-2 or TRBV6-3 and TRBJ2-3; no reliable D call. CDR1 and CDR2 from the germline V gene are MNHEY and SVGEGT. The CDR3 spans 19 residues. Trimming removed 0 bases at V and 3 bases at J, with 22 bases between. The CDR3 DNA follows: TGTGCCAGCAGTTACTCCTTTTTCGGGTTAGGCTCCGGGACAGATACGCAGTATTTT. This codes for CASSYSFFGLGSGTDTQYF.

There are a few counts of this clone. The chain links TRBV28 to TRBJ1-1; tentatively, D is TRBD1 (5 bases). Per germline, CDR1 MDHEN and CDR2 SYDVKM. CDR3 size: 13 residues. Deletions cut 6 bases from V and 1 base from J, with 9 bases between. In nucleotides, the CDR3 is TGTGCCAGCAGCCAAACAGGGAACACTGAAGCTTTCTTT. It is translated as CASSQTGNTEAFF.

The chain couples TRBV3-1 (or the pseudogene TRBV3-2) to TRBJ2-7, with TRBD1 matching 7 bases. Germline V gene data show CDR1 as LGHDT and CDR2 as YNNKEL (reference sequence). V lost 4 bases and J lost 4; bases outside the gene matches: 7. The CDR3 runs 14 residues. The CDR3 DNA sequence: TGTGCCAGCAGCCGCAGAAACAGGGGATACGAGCAGTACTTC. It encodes CASSRRNRGYEQYF.

The genes are TRBV19 and TRBJ1-5; no clear D. Germline V gene sequence: CDR1 LNHDA, CDR2 SQIVND (reference sequence). V was shortened by 5 bases and J by 6 bases, with 11 bases between the two germline ends. The length of the CDR3 is 13 residues. CDR3 amino acids: CASSGLGSQPQHF. CDR3 DNA: TGTGCCAGTAGTGGTCTGGGCAGTCAGCCCCAGCATTTT.

CDR3: CASLGGRGNQPQHF. The CDR3 nucleotides read TGTGCCAGCCTCGGGGGGCGGGGCAATCAGCCCCAGCATTTT. The chain recombines TRBV2 with TRBJ1-5; D perhaps matches TRBD1 (6 bases). Trimming stripped 8 bases from V and 2 bases from J, with 13 bases between. The CDR3 has 14 amino acids. Germline CDR1 and CDR2: SNHLY and FYNNEI. Full variable domain (rest looked up from reference TRBV2 and TRBJ1-5): EPEVTQTPSHQVTQMGQEVILRCVPISNHLYFYWYRQILGQKVEFLVSFYNNEISEKSEIFDDQFSVERPDGSNFTLKIRSTKLEDSAMYFCASLGGRGNQPQHFGDGTRLSIL.

The chain recombines TRBV11-2 with TRBJ1-1, with 7 nucleotides matching TRBD1. J lost 1 base, V lost 1 base, and 6 bases had no gene match. Germline CDR1 is SGHAT and CDR2 is FQNNGV. This CDR3 is 16 amino acids long. CDR3 region: CASSLGGGRRNTEAFF. The CDR3 DNA is TGTGCCAGCAGCTTAGGAGGGGGCAGGAGGAACACTGAAGCTTTCTTT.

The V and J genes are TRBV5-8 and TRBJ1-2, with a tentative D call TRBD1 (5 bases). Trimming cost V 4 bases and J 3 bases, with 13 bases left between them. The CDR3 totals 14 residues. CDR1 and CDR2 (germline): SGHTS, YDEGEE. CDR3 bases: TGTGCCAGCAGCCTTTCAGGGAAGGACTATGGCTACACCTTC. Encoded protein: CASSLSGKDYGYTF.